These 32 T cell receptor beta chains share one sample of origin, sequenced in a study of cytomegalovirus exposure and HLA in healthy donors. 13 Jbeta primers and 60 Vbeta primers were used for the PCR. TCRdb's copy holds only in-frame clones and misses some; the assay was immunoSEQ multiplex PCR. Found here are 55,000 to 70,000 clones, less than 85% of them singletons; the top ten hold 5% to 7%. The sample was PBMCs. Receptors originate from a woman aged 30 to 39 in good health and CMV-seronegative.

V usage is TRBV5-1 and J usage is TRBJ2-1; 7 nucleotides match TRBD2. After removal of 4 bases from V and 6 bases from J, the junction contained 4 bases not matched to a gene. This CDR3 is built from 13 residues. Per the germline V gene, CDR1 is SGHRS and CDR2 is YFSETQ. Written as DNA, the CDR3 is TGCGCCAGCAGCGCCGGACTAGGCAATGAGCAGTTCTTC. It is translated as CASSAGLGNEQFF.

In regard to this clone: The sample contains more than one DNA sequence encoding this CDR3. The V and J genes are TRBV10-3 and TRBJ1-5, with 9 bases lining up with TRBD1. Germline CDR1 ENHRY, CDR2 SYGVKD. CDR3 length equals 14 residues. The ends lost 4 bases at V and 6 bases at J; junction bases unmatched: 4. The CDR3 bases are TGTGCCATCAGTGTACAGGGGGCAGGTCAGCCCCAGCATTTT. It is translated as CAISVQGAGQPQHF.

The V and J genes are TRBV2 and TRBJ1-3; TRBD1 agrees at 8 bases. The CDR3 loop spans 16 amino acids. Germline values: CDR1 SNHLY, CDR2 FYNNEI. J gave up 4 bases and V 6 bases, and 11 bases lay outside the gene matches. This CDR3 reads CASRGRQGNEGNTIYF. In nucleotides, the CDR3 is TGTGCCAGCAGGGGTCGACAGGGGAACGAGGGAAACACCATATATTTT. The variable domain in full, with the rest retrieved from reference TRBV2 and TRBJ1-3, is EPEVTQTPSHQVTQMGQEVILRCVPISNHLYFYWYRQILGQKVEFLVSFYNNEISEKSEIFDDQFSVERPDGSNFTLKIRSTKLEDSAMYFCASRGRQGNEGNTIYFGEGSWLTVV.

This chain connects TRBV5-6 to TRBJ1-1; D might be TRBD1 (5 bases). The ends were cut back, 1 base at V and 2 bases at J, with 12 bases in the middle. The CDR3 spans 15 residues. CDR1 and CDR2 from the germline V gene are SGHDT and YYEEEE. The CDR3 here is CASSLPLQANTEAFF. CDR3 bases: TGTGCCAGCAGCTTGCCCTTACAGGCTAACACTGAAGCTTTCTTT.

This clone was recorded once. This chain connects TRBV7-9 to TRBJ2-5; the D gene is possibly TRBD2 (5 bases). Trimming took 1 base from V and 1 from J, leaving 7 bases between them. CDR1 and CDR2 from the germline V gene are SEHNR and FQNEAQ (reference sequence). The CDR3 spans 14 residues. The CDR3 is CASSLDRGQETQYF. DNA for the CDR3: TGTGCCAGCAGCTTAGATCGGGGCCAAGAGACCCAGTACTTC.

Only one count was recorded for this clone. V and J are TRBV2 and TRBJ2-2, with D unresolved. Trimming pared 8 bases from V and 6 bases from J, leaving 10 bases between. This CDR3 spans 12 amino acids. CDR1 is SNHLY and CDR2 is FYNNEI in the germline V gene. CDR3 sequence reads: CASFQVAGELFF. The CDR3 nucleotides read TGTGCCAGCTTCCAGGTCGCCGGGGAGCTGTTTTTT.

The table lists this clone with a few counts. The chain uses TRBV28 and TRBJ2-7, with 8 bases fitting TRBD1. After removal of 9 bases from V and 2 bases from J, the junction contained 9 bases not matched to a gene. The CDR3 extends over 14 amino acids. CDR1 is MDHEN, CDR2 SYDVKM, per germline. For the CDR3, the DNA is TGTGCCAGTCAACCTTCGGGACAGGCCTACGAGCAGTACGTC. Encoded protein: CASQPSGQAYEQYV.

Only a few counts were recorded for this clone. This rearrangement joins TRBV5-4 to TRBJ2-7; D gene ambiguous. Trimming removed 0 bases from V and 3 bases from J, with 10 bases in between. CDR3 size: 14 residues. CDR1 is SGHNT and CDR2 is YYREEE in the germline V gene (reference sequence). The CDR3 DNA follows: TGTGCCAGCAGCTTGGGTGTCCCTAGCTACGAGCAGTACTTC. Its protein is CASSLGVPSYEQYF. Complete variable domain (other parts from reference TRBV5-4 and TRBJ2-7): ETGVTQSPTHLIKTRGQQVTLRCSSQSGHNTVSWYQQALGQGPQFIFQYYREEENGRGNFPPRFSGLQFPNYSSELNVNALELDDSALYLCASSLGVPSYEQYFGPGTRLTVT.

CDR3 in DNA: TGTGCCTGGAAAGCCCGGACTCTACTTTACAATGAGCAGTTCTTC. This sequence encodes CAWKARTLLYNEQFF. J is TRBJ2-1 and V is TRBV30; maybe TRBD2 (5 bases). Germline-derived CDR1 and CDR2 are GTSNPN and SVGIG (reference sequence). Trimming shortened V by 4 bases and J by 4 bases, and 17 bases separated the two germline ends. This CDR3 has 15 amino acids.

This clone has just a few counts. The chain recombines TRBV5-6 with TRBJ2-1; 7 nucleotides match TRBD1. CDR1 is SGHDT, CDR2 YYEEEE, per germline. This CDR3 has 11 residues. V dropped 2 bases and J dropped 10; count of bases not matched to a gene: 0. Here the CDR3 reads CASSLGGEQFF. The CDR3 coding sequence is TGTGCCAGCAGCTTAGGGGGCGAGCAGTTCTTC.

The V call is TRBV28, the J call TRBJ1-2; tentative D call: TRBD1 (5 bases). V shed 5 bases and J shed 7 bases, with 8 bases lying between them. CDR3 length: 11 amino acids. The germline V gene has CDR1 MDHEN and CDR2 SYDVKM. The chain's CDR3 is CASSPGGGYTF. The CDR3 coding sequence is TGTGCCAGCAGTCCGGGGGGTGGCTACACCTTC.

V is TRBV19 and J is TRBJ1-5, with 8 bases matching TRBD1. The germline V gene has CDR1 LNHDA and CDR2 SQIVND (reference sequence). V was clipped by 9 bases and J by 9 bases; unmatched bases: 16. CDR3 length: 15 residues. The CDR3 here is CASVGQGSLGGPQHF. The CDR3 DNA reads TGTGCCAGCGTCGGACAGGGCTCATTGGGGGGGCCCCAGCATTTT.

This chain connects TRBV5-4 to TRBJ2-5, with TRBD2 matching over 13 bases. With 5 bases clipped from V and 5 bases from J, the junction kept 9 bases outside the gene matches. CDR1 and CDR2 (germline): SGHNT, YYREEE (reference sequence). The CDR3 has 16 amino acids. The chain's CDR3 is CASSPELAGGQETQYF. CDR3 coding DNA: TGTGCCAGCAGTCCCGAACTAGCGGGAGGGCAGGAGACCCAGTACTTC.

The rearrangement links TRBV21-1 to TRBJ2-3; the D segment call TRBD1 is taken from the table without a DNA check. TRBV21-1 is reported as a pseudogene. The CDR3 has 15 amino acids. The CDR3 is CASSKEGGGTDTQYF. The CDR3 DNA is TGTGCCAGCAGCAAAGAAGGGGGCGGCACAGATACGCAGTATTTT.

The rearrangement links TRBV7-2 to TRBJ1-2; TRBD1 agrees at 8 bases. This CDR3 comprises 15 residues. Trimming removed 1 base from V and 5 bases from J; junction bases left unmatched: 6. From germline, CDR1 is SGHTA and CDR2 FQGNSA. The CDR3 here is CASSLGQGKLYGYTF. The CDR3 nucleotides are TGTGCCAGCAGCTTAGGACAGGGGAAGCTTTATGGCTACACCTTC.

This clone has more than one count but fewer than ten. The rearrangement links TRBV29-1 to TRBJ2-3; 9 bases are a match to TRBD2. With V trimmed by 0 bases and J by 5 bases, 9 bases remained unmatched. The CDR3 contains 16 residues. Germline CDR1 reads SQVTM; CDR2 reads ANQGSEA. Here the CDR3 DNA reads TGCAGCGTTGAAGATCAGATAGCGGGAGCCCTAGATACGCAGTATTTT. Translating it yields CSVEDQIAGALDTQYF.

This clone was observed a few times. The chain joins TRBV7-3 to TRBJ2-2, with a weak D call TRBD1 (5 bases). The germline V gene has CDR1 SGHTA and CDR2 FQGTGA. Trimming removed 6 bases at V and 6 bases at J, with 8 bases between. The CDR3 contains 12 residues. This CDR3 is CASSGRAGELFF. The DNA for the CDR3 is TGTGCCAGCAGTGGCAGGGCCGGGGAGCTGTTTTTT. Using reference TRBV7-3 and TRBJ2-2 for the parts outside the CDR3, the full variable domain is GAGVSQTPSNKVTEKGKYVELRCDPISGHTALYWYRQSLGQGPEFLIYFQGTGAADDSGLPNDRFFAVRPEGSVSTLKIQRTERGDSAVYLCASSGRAGELFFGEGSRLTVL.

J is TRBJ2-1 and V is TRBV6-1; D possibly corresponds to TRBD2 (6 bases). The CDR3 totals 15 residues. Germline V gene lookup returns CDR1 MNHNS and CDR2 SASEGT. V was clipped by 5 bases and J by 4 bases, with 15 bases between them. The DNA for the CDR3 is TGTGCCAGCAGTTTAAGCCAGCGGGCATACAATGAGCAGTTCTTC. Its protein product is CASSLSQRAYNEQFF.

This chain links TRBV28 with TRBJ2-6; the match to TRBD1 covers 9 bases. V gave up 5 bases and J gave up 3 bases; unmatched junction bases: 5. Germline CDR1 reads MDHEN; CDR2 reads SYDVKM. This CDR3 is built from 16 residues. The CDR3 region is CASSPGQGLGANVLTF. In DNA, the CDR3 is TGTGCCAGCAGTCCGGGACAGGGACTTGGGGCCAACGTCCTGACTTTC.

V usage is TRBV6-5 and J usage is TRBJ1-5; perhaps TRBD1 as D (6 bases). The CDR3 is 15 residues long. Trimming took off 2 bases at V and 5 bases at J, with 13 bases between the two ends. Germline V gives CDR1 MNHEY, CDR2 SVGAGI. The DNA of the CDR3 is TGTGCCAGCAGTTACAGCCAGGGGTCCGATCAGCCCCAGCATTTT. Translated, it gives CASSYSQGSDQPQHF.

Here the CDR3 reads CASSLESRADEQYF. DNA of the CDR3: TGCGCCAGCAGCTTAGAGAGCAGGGCGGACGAGCAGTACTTC. V usage is TRBV5-1 and J usage is TRBJ2-7; the D gene is possibly TRBD1 (5 bases). Germline V gives CDR1 SGHRS, CDR2 YFSETQ. The CDR3 sequence is 14 residues long. The V end was cut by 2 bases, the J end by 5 bases, with 14 bases between.

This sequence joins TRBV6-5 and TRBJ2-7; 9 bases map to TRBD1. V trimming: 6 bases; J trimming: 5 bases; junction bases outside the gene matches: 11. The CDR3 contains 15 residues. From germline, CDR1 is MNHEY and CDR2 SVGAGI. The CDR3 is CASRQHRGQINEQYF. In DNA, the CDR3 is TGTGCCAGCAGGCAACACAGGGGGCAGATTAACGAGCAGTACTTC.

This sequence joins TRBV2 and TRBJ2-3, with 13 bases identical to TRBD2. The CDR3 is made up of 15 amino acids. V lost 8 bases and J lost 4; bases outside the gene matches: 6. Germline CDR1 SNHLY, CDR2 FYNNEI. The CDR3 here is CASVGLAGVADTQYF. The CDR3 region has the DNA TGTGCCAGCGTAGGACTAGCGGGAGTCGCAGATACGCAGTATTTT.

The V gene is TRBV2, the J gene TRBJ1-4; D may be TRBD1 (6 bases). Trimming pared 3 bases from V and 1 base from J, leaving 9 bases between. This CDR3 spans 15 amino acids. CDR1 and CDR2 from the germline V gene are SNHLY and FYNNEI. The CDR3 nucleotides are TGTGCCAGCAGTGAGCGGGGGCTAACTAATGAAAAACTGTTTTTT. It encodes CASSERGLTNEKLFF.

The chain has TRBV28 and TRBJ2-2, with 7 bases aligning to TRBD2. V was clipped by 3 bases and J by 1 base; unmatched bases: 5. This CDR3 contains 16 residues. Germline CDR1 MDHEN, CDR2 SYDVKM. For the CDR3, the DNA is TGTGCCAGCAGTTTTCTCGGACTAGTGAACACCGGGGAGCTGTTTTTT. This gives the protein CASSFLGLVNTGELFF.

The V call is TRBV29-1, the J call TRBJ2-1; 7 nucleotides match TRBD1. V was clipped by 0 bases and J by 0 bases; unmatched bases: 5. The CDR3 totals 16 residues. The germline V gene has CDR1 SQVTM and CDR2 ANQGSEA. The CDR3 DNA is TGCAGCGTTGAAGACCCTGGGGACAGCTCCTACAATGAGCAGTTCTTC. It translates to CSVEDPGDSSYNEQFF.

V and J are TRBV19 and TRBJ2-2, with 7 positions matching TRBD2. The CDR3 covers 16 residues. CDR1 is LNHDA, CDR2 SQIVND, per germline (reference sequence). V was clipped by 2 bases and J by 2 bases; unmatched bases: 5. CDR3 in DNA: TGTGCCAGTAGTATACGGGGGGAGAGCAACACCGGGGAGCTGTTTTTT. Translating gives CASSIRGESNTGELFF. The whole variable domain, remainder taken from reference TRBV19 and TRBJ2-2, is DGGITQSPKYLFRKEGQNVTLSCEQNLNHDAMYWYRQDPGQGLRLIYYSQIVNDFQKGDIAEGYSVSREKKESFPLTVTSAQKNPTAFYLCASSIRGESNTGELFFGEGSRLTVL.

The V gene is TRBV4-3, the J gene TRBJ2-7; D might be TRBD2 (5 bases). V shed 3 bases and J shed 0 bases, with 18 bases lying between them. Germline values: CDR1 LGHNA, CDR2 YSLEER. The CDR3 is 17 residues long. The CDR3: CASSHGPSRTSSYEQYV. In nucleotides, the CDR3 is TGCGCCAGCAGCCATGGTCCTAGCCGGACCAGCTCCTACGAGCAGTACGTC.

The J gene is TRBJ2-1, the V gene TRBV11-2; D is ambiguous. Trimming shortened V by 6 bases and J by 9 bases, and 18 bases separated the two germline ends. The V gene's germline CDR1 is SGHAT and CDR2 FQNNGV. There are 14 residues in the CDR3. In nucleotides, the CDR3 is TGTGCCAGCAGTTTCCACCCCGAGGATCTTGAGCAGTTCTTC. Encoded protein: CASSFHPEDLEQFF.

CDR3 sequence reads: CAATTSGSTGELFF. The CDR3 DNA reads as TGTGCCGCAACCACTAGCGGGAGTACCGGGGAGCTGTTTTTT. The chain uses TRBV10-3 and TRBJ2-2; TRBD2 agrees at 11 bases. Trimming cost V 11 bases and J 5 bases; bases outside gene matches: 7. The V gene's germline CDR1 is ENHRY and CDR2 SYGVKD. The length of the CDR3 is 14 residues.

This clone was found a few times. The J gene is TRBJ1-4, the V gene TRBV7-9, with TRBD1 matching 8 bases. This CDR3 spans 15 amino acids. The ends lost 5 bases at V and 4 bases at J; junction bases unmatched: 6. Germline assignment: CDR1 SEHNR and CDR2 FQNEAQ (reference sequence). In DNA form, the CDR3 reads TGTGCCAGCAGCCCCGGACAGGGAGTTAATGAAAAACTGTTTTTT. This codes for CASSPGQGVNEKLFF.

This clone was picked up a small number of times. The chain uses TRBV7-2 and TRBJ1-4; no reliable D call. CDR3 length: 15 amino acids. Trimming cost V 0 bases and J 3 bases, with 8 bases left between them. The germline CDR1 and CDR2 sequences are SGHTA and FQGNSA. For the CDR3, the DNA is TGTGCCAGCAGCTTAGCACCTCGGTCTAATGAAAAACTGTTTTTT. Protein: CASSLAPRSNEKLFF.